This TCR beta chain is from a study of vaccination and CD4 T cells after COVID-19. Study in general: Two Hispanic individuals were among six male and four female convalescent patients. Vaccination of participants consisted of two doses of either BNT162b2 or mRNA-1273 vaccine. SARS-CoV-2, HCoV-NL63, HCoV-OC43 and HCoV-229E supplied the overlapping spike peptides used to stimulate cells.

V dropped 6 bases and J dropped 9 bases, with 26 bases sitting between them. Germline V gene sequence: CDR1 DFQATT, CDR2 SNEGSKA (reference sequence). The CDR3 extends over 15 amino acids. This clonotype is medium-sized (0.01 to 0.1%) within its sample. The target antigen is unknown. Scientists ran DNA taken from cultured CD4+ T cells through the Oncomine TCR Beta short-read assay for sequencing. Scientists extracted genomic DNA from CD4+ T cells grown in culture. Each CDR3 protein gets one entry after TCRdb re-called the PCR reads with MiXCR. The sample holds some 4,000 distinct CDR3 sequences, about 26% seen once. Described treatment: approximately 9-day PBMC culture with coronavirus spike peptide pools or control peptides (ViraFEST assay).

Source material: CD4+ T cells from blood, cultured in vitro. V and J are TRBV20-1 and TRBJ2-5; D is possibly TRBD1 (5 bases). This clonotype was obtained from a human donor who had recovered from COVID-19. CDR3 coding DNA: TGCAGTGCCATGAGTGGGCAGGACAAAATTTCGGCCCAGTACTTC. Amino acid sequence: CSAMSGQDKISAQYF.